The rows below give T cell receptor beta chains drawn from one sample of a study of cytomegalovirus exposure and HLA in healthy donors. TCRdb's table, derived via immunoSEQ multiplex PCR, lists solely in-frame clones and lacks some. This sample has 70,000 to 95,000 clones, with 60% to 85% found just once. Source material: PBMCs. Receptors were obtained from a male donor in good health and CMV-seronegative. CDR3s include the opening cysteine and the closing phenylalanine or tryptophan. D genes are given only for firm matches.

j_gene: TRBJ1-2
len: 14
v_gene: TRBV7-9
d_gene: NA
CDR3aa: CASSLVEGVYGYTF

j_gene: TRBJ1-5
len: 14
v_gene: TRBV30
d_gene: NA
CDR3aa: CAWSVRRESQPQNF

j_gene: TRBJ2-3
len: 16
v_gene: TRBV7-2
d_gene: NA
CDR3aa: CASSLSLRQSTDTQYF

j_gene: TRBJ1-6
len: 13
v_gene: TRBV2
d_gene: TRBD1
CDR3aa: CASNDRDNSPLHF

j_gene: TRBJ1-4
len: 16
v_gene: TRBV10-3
d_gene: NA
CDR3aa: CAISDARGATNEKLFF

j_gene: TRBJ2-2
len: 13
v_gene: TRBV6-5
d_gene: NA
CDR3aa: CASSYRGTGELFF

j_gene: TRBJ2-7
len: 13
v_gene: TRBV13
d_gene: NA
CDR3aa: CASSSREVREQYF

j_gene: TRBJ2-1
len: 11
v_gene: TRBV11-2
d_gene: NA
CDR3aa: CASSLGQKQFF

j_gene: TRBJ2-3
len: 17
v_gene: TRBV7-6
d_gene: TRBD2
CDR3aa: CASSLEPATSGRGTQYF

j_gene: TRBJ1-1
len: 13
v_gene: TRBV9
d_gene: NA
CDR3aa: CASSEGGMTVAFF

j_gene: TRBJ1-5
len: 17
v_gene: TRBV18
d_gene: TRBD1
CDR3aa: CASSPMGQGGSNQPQHF

j_gene: TRBJ2-5
len: 13
v_gene: TRBV29-1
d_gene: TRBD1
CDR3aa: CSVGTVVQETQYF

j_gene: TRBJ2-7
len: 11
v_gene: TRBV11-2
d_gene: NA
CDR3aa: CASSTPSEQYF

j_gene: TRBJ2-1
len: 15
v_gene: TRBV19
d_gene: NA
CDR3aa: CASRAEDWSYNEQFF

j_gene: TRBJ2-7
len: 15
v_gene: TRBV7-9
d_gene: TRBD1
CDR3aa: CASSLNLGQGYEQYF

j_gene: TRBJ1-2
len: 13
v_gene: TRBV5-1
d_gene: NA
CDR3aa: CASRGSIGGGYTF

j_gene: TRBJ1-1
len: 17
v_gene: TRBV9
d_gene: NA
CDR3aa: CASSQEPPGIMNTEAFF

j_gene: TRBJ2-5
len: 15
v_gene: TRBV6-1
d_gene: TRBD2
CDR3aa: CASSEIGGRGETQYF

j_gene: TRBJ2-6
len: 16
v_gene: TRBV7-9
d_gene: TRBD2
CDR3aa: CASERDLRPGANVLTF

j_gene: TRBJ1-2
len: 11
v_gene: TRBV29-1
d_gene: NA
CDR3aa: CSVDLSYGYTF

j_gene: TRBJ1-2
len: 13
v_gene: TRBV5-1
d_gene: NA
CDR3aa: CATAEGNNYGYTF

j_gene: TRBJ2-7
len: 17
v_gene: TRBV29-1
d_gene: TRBD2
CDR3aa: CSVEGTKAGVSSYEQYF

j_gene: TRBJ2-5
len: 14
v_gene: TRBV5-1
d_gene: TRBD1
CDR3aa: CASSLQTGQETQYF

j_gene: TRBJ2-7
len: 15
v_gene: TRBV7-2
d_gene: TRBD1
CDR3aa: CASSLIGTGGYEQYF

j_gene: TRBJ2-5
len: 15
v_gene: TRBV2
d_gene: NA
CDR3aa: CASKILRAAQETQYF

j_gene: TRBJ1-5
len: 14
v_gene: TRBV5-5
d_gene: TRBD1
CDR3aa: CASSQGTVVQPQHF

j_gene: TRBJ2-3
len: 16
v_gene: TRBV5-6
d_gene: TRBD2
CDR3aa: CASSFGASGLTDTQYF

j_gene: TRBJ2-6
len: 14
v_gene: TRBV29-1
d_gene: NA
CDR3aa: CSVGVSSGANVLTF

j_gene: TRBJ2-7
len: 14
v_gene: TRBV6-4
d_gene: NA
CDR3aa: CASKIRGSPYEQYF

j_gene: TRBJ2-7
len: 13
v_gene: TRBV6-1
d_gene: TRBD1
CDR3aa: CATLQGASYEQYF

j_gene: TRBJ2-2
len: 16
v_gene: TRBV9
d_gene: TRBD2
CDR3aa: CASSVVGGSSTGELFF

j_gene: TRBJ2-5
len: 13
v_gene: TRBV30
d_gene: TRBD1
CDR3aa: CAWSRQGVKTQYF

j_gene: TRBJ1-4
len: 17
v_gene: TRBV7-2
d_gene: NA
CDR3aa: CASSIEGRRGLYEKLFF

j_gene: TRBJ1-6
len: 16
v_gene: TRBV7-2
d_gene: TRBD1
CDR3aa: CASSLALLQGDSPLHF

j_gene: TRBJ1-2
len: 13
v_gene: TRBV28
d_gene: NA
CDR3aa: CASLIDRDYGYTF

j_gene: TRBJ2-1
len: 14
v_gene: TRBV19
d_gene: TRBD2
CDR3aa: CASNLAGGVNEQFF

j_gene: TRBJ1-1
len: 14
v_gene: TRBV11-2
d_gene: NA
CDR3aa: CASSPEGRNTEAFF

j_gene: TRBJ1-5
len: 16
v_gene: TRBV7-8
d_gene: NA
CDR3aa: CASSLGGSLPNQPQNF

j_gene: TRBJ2-6
len: 20
v_gene: TRBV4-2
d_gene: TRBD1
CDR3aa: CASSLPLTGGKSSGANVLTF

j_gene: TRBJ1-3
len: 15
v_gene: TRBV25-1
d_gene: NA
CDR3aa: CASRPSGPSSNTIYF

j_gene: TRBJ1-5
len: 13
v_gene: TRBV30
d_gene: TRBD1
CDR3aa: CAWSVRGLQPQHF

j_gene: TRBJ2-7
len: 12
v_gene: TRBV29-1
d_gene: TRBD1
CDR3aa: CSVTTGMNEQYF

j_gene: TRBJ1-4
len: 14
v_gene: TRBV27
d_gene: NA
CDR3aa: CASSFTVNNEKLFF

j_gene: TRBJ2-1
len: 14
v_gene: TRBV10-3
d_gene: NA
CDR3aa: CAISEGDLSNEQFF

j_gene: TRBJ2-7
len: 14
v_gene: TRBV4-3
d_gene: TRBD1
CDR3aa: CASSPGTDSYEQYF

j_gene: TRBJ2-3
len: 14
v_gene: TRBV5-1
d_gene: NA
CDR3aa: CASSLVSSTDTQYF

j_gene: NA
len: 14
v_gene: TRBV15
d_gene: NA
CDR3aa: CATSRELYGYEQYF